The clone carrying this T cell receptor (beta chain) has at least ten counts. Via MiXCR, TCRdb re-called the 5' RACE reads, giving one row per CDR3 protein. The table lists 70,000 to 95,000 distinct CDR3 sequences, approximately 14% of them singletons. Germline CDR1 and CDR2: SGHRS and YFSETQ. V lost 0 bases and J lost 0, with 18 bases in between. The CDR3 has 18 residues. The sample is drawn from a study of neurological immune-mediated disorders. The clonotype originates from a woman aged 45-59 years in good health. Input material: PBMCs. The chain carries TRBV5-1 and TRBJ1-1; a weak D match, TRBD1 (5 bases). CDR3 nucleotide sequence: TGCGCCAGCAGCTTGGGGGTTTCAGGGTTTGGTGTGAACACTGAAGCTTTCTTT. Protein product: CASSLGVSGFGVNTEAFF.